The clone carrying this T cell receptor beta chain was seen only once. Germline V gene sequence: CDR1 SEHNR, CDR2 FQNEAQ (reference sequence). Trimming cost V 1 base and J 8 bases, with 9 bases left between them. The CDR3 has 12 residues. Produced via immunoSEQ multiplex PCR; TCRdb's table is partial and in-frame only. The sample records more than 70,000 clones, roughly 83% being singletons. This sample stems from a study of T cell clones after liver transplantation. The specimen was CD4+ T cells from blood, collected at the 22-month timepoint. This TCR came from a human patient who received a liver transplant. Some T cells may be provided by the graft donor. This chain joins TRBV7-9 and TRBJ2-7, with a possible D match to TRBD1 (5 bases). The CDR3 DNA follows: TGTGCCAGCAGCTTAGAGCAGGGTAAGCAGTACTTC. The encoded protein is CASSLEQGKQYF.